The 32 T cell receptor beta chains below were found in one sample sequenced in a study of blood T cell repertoires in COVID-19. Measured with immunoSEQ multiplex PCR; TCRdb has only the in-frame clones, and not every one. The repertoire holds 150,000 to 200,000 clones, with around 89% as singletons. The sequencing sample was made of PBMCs or T cells enriched from blood (not recorded which). These receptors originate from a woman under 30 who had recovered from COVID-19.

This sequence joins TRBV12-5 and TRBJ2-7, with 8 nucleotides matching TRBD1. CDR3 length: 13 residues. V lost 6 bases, J lost 5 bases, and 6 bases stayed unmatched. Germline lookup yields CDR1 LGHNT and CDR2 FRNRAP. CDR3 region: CASGLDRAHEQYF. CDR3 nucleotide sequence: TGTGCTAGTGGCCTGGACAGGGCCCACGAGCAGTACTTC.

This chain uses TRBV2 with TRBJ2-3, with a tentative D call TRBD2 (6 bases). Looked up from germline, CDR1 is SNHLY and CDR2 is FYNNEI. V was shortened by 0 bases and J by 2 bases, with 9 bases between the two germline ends. The CDR3 has 15 residues. DNA of the CDR3: TGTGCCAGCAGTGAAGCGGGGGGTTTCACAGATACGCAGTATTTT. It specifies CASSEAGGFTDTQYF.

The rearrangement joins TRBV27 to TRBJ2-7, with 8 positions matching TRBD1. CDR3 length: 13 residues. The ends lost 5 bases at V and 3 bases at J; junction bases unmatched: 3. Germline V gene lookup returns CDR1 MNHEY and CDR2 SMNVEV (reference sequence). Written as DNA, the CDR3 is TGTGCCAGCAGTCCGGGACAGGACTACGAGCAGTACTTC. Amino acid sequence: CASSPGQDYEQYF.

The chain couples TRBV9 to TRBJ2-5; 9 nucleotides agree with TRBD2. The CDR3 is 15 residues long. Trimming removed 4 bases from V and 4 bases from J; junction bases left unmatched: 8. Germline values: CDR1 SGDLS, CDR2 YYNGEE. The CDR3 sequence: CASSPRTSEGETQYF. The CDR3 nucleotides read TGTGCCAGCAGCCCGCGGACTAGCGAGGGAGAGACCCAGTACTTC. Drawing the rest from reference TRBV9 and TRBJ2-5, the complete variable domain is DSGVTQTPKHLITATGQRVTLRCSPRSGDLSVYWYQQSLDQGLQFLIQYYNGEERAKGNILERFSAQQFPDLHSELNLSSLELGDSALYFCASSPRTSEGETQYFGPGTRLLVL.

The genes are TRBV19 and TRBJ1-2, with D possibly being TRBD1 (6 bases). Germline V gene lookup returns CDR1 LNHDA and CDR2 SQIVND (reference sequence). This CDR3 is 15 amino acids long. V was clipped by 5 bases and J by 2 bases, with 15 bases between them. CDR3 loop: CASSLRTEPNYGYTF. The CDR3 region has the DNA TGTGCCAGTAGTCTACGGACAGAACCCAACTATGGCTACACCTTC. Full variable domain (rest looked up from reference TRBV19 and TRBJ1-2): DGGITQSPKYLFRKEGQNVTLSCEQNLNHDAMYWYRQDPGQGLRLIYYSQIVNDFQKGDIAEGYSVSREKKESFPLTVTSAQKNPTAFYLCASSLRTEPNYGYTFGSGTRLTVV.

This sequence joins TRBV4-1 and TRBJ2-7; no firm D call. V was clipped by 1 base and J by 3 bases, with 16 bases between them. The V gene's germline CDR1 is MGHRA and CDR2 YSYEKL. The CDR3 length is 16 residues. CDR3 sequence reads: CASSQAPLTRNYEQYF. CDR3 DNA: TGCGCCAGCAGCCAAGCTCCCCTAACGCGAAACTACGAGCAGTACTTC.

J is TRBJ2-7 and V is TRBV3-1 (or the pseudogene TRBV3-2); a weak D match, TRBD1 (6 bases). Germline CDR1 and CDR2: LGHDT and YNNKEL (reference sequence). The CDR3 runs 13 residues. With 3 bases removed from V and 6 bases from J, the gap between germline ends came to 12 bases. CDR3: CASSHRAGVEQYF. The CDR3 bases are TGTGCCAGCAGCCATAGGGCAGGGGTCGAGCAGTACTTC.

The gene calls are TRBV6-5 and TRBJ1-3, with D perhaps matching TRBD1 (6 bases). V was pared by 5 bases and J by 0 bases, with 11 bases between. This CDR3 spans 15 amino acids. Looked up from germline, CDR1 is MNHEY and CDR2 is SVGAGI. CDR3 bases: TGTGCCAGCAGTCGACAGGCCAGCTCTGGAAACACCATATATTTT. This translates into CASSRQASSGNTIYF.

This clone was counted a few times. The V and J genes are TRBV20-1 and TRBJ1-2; D is perhaps TRBD1 (6 bases). V gave up 6 bases and J gave up 8 bases, with 13 bases separating them. CDR3 length: 11 residues. Germline CDR1 and CDR2: DFQATT and SNEGSKA (reference sequence). CDR3 coding DNA: TGCAGTGCCCCGACAGGATACGGCTACACCTTC. This translates into CSAPTGYGYTF.

The J gene is TRBJ2-3, the V gene TRBV9, with D possibly being TRBD2 (7 bases). CDR1 SGDLS and CDR2 YYNGEE come from the germline V gene. The length of the CDR3 is 17 residues. V was clipped by 0 bases and J by 2 bases, with 16 bases between them. The CDR3 sequence: CASSVASLGGVTDTQYF. CDR3 nucleotides: TGTGCCAGCAGCGTAGCGTCTCTAGGGGGGGTCACAGATACGCAGTATTTT.

This chain joins TRBV25-1 and TRBJ2-7; the D gene is possibly TRBD1 (5 bases). The CDR3 is 14 residues long. The ends were cut back, 1 base at V and 3 bases at J, with 10 bases in the middle. Germline V CDR1 and CDR2: MGHDK, SYGVNS. The CDR3 coding sequence is TGTGCCAGCAGTGAATTTTACAGGATCTACGAGCAGTACTTC. This translates into CASSEFYRIYEQYF.

The J gene is TRBJ2-1, the V gene TRBV11-2, with TRBD2 as a possible D gene (5 bases). This CDR3 spans 11 amino acids. The ends were cut back, 5 bases at V and 8 bases at J, with 7 bases in the middle. Germline CDR1 and CDR2: SGHAT and FQNNGV. CDR3 sequence (DNA): TGTGCCAGCAGCCAGAGGGATGAGCAGTTCTTC. Its translation is CASSQRDEQFF. Combining the CDR3 with reference TRBV11-2 and TRBJ2-1 gives the whole variable domain EAGVAQSPRYKIIEKRQSVAFWCNPISGHATLYWYQQILGQGPKLLIQFQNNGVVDDSQLPKDRFSAERLKGVDSTLKIQPAKLEDSAVYLCASSQRDEQFFGPGTRLTVL.

The chain has TRBV5-1 and TRBJ2-6, with 11 bases identical to TRBD1. Germline CDR1 SGHRS, CDR2 YFSETQ. The CDR3 covers 18 residues. V lost 3 bases to trimming and J lost 0 bases; unmatched junction nucleotides: 5. CDR3 residues: CASSSGTGGYSGANVLTF. CDR3 DNA sequence: TGCGCCAGCAGCTCGGGGACAGGGGGATACTCTGGGGCCAACGTCCTGACTTTC.

The V and J genes are TRBV9 and TRBJ2-1; 7 bases align to TRBD2. The CDR3 is 14 amino acids. Per the germline V gene, CDR1 is SGDLS and CDR2 is YYNGEE. J lost 6 bases, V lost 1 base, and 4 bases had no gene match. CDR3: CASSVSLALNEQFF. Written as DNA, the CDR3 is TGTGCCAGCAGCGTATCACTAGCGCTCAATGAGCAGTTCTTC.

The chain is built from TRBV19 and TRBJ2-7, with D maybe TRBD1 (5 bases). V was clipped by 3 bases and J by 5 bases, with 20 bases between them. Per the germline V gene, CDR1 is LNHDA and CDR2 is SQIVND (reference sequence). The CDR3 is 16 amino acids. In DNA form, the CDR3 reads TGTGCCAGTAGTATCCGACAGCTACTAACCCGGAACGAGCAGTACTTC. It codes for CASSIRQLLTRNEQYF.

The gene calls are TRBV5-1 and TRBJ2-2; D unclear. V dropped 0 bases and J dropped 4 bases, with 13 bases sitting between them. Germline values: CDR1 SGHRS, CDR2 YFSETQ. CDR3 length: 16 amino acids. The CDR3 bases are TGCGCCAGCAGCTTGGGGTATGGGCAGATCACCGGGGAGCTGTTTTTT. Translating gives CASSLGYGQITGELFF.

The chain carries TRBV23-1 and TRBJ2-7, with a tentative D call TRBD1 (7 bases). TRBV23-1 is an ORF for which the function is uncertain. CDR3 length equals 14 residues. Deletions cut 5 bases from V and 3 bases from J, with 14 bases between. CDR3 sequence (DNA): TGCGCCAGCAGTACGGGGGACAGAAGCTACGAGCAGTACTTC. Residues: CASSTGDRSYEQYF.

This clone has only a few counts. The chain links TRBV6-4 to TRBJ1-5; 9 positions agree with TRBD1. V lost 6 bases, J lost 7 bases, and 7 bases stayed unmatched. Germline values: CDR1 MRHNA, CDR2 SNTAGT. The CDR3 spans 14 residues. Here the CDR3 DNA reads TGTGCCAGCAGGATGAGGACAGGGGAGCAGCCCCAGCATTTT. Translated, it gives CASRMRTGEQPQHF.

This clone was found a few times. The genes are TRBV6-5 and TRBJ1-1, with a tentative D call TRBD1 (5 bases). The CDR3 is 15 amino acids. CDR1 is MNHEY, CDR2 SVGAGI, per germline. V dropped 5 bases and J dropped 0 bases, with 13 bases sitting between them. The CDR3 sequence: CASSPRGTLNTEAFF. The CDR3 coding sequence is TGTGCCAGCAGTCCCCGGGGGACTCTGAACACTGAAGCTTTCTTT.

The J gene is TRBJ2-3, the V gene TRBV27; TRBD2 aligns across 7 bases. The CDR3 spans 17 residues. Germline CDR1 and CDR2: MNHEY and SMNVEV (reference sequence). J lost 6 bases, V lost 0 bases, and 12 bases had no gene match. Here the CDR3 reads CASSLSLGGGWSDTQYF. As DNA, the CDR3 is TGTGCCAGCAGTTTATCCTTGGGGGGGGGTTGGTCCGATACGCAGTATTTT.

The sample holds one count of this clone. The chain couples TRBV18 to TRBJ2-3; D gene ambiguous. The CDR3 extends over 13 amino acids. The V end lost 6 bases, the J end lost 4 bases, and 11 bases lay between the germline ends. From germline, CDR1 is KGHSH and CDR2 LQKENI. CDR3 coding DNA: TGTGCCAGCTCTCCGACTTCCGCAGATACGCAGTATTTT. It yields the protein CASSPTSADTQYF.

The chain combines TRBV14 with TRBJ2-1, with 9 bases lining up with TRBD1. CDR1 and CDR2 (germline): SGHDN, FVKESK. This CDR3 contains 13 residues. Unmatched junction bases numbered 7, after V lost 4 bases and J lost 12 bases. The CDR3 bases are TGTGCCAGCAGCCCTACAGGGGGCGGATGGCAGTTCTTC. Translated, it gives CASSPTGGGWQFF.

This clone is a singleton in its sample. The CDR3 DNA is TGTGCCAGCAGCCCACGGACAGGGCAAGAGACCCAGTACTTC. It is translated as CASSPRTGQETQYF. The chain carries TRBV9 and TRBJ2-5; 8 bases are a match to TRBD1. Germline values: CDR1 SGDLS, CDR2 YYNGEE. Unmatched junction bases numbered 4, after V lost 4 bases and J lost 2 bases. The CDR3 consists of 14 residues.

V usage is TRBV15 and J usage is TRBJ2-2; D possibly corresponds to TRBD1 (6 bases). CDR1 and CDR2 (germline): LNHNV, YYDKDF (reference sequence). This CDR3 comprises 15 residues. V shed 3 bases and J shed 4 bases, with 12 bases lying between them. CDR3 residues: CATSRVGAGTGELFF. The CDR3 DNA is TGTGCCACCAGCAGGGTGGGGGCTGGCACCGGGGAGCTGTTTTTT.

The chain is built from TRBV12-3 or TRBV12-4 and TRBJ1-4, with TRBD1 matching over 11 bases. This CDR3 region has 13 residues. V lost 1 base and J lost 11; bases outside the gene matches: 0. CDR3 loop: CASSLGDRGKLFF. The CDR3, as DNA: TGTGCCAGCAGTTTAGGGGACAGGGGGAAACTGTTTTTT.

This chain uses TRBV28 with TRBJ2-2, with unresolved D. Trimming took off 4 bases at V and 2 bases at J, with 8 bases between the two ends. The CDR3 length is 14 residues. Germline V CDR1 and CDR2: MDHEN, SYDVKM. CDR3 sequence (DNA): TGTGCCAGCAGTTATACAGAAAACACCGGGGAGCTGTTTTTT. This codes for CASSYTENTGELFF.

This clone turned up a few times. The chain couples TRBV3-1 (or the pseudogene TRBV3-2) to TRBJ2-3; weak D call: TRBD2 (7 bases). V lost 5 bases and J 6 bases, leaving 27 bases between the germline ends. Germline V lookup: CDR1 LGHDT, CDR2 YNNKEL (reference sequence). This CDR3 has 18 residues. CDR3 region: CASSSHPTPGGGPDTQYF. The CDR3 nucleotides read TGTGCCAGCAGCTCCCACCCGACCCCCGGCGGGGGCCCGGATACGCAGTATTTT.

The rearrangement joins TRBV7-2 to TRBJ1-2; 9 bases agree with TRBD1. Germline values: CDR1 SGHTA, CDR2 FQGNSA. The V and J ends lost 1 base and 5 bases, in that order; junction bases with no gene match: 5. The CDR3 is made up of 15 amino acids. CDR3 nucleotides: TGTGCCAGCAGCTTAGGAACAGGGGGCGCGTATGGCTACACCTTC. Translating it yields CASSLGTGGAYGYTF.

The CDR3 sequence: CASSQVYGKQGRLETQYF. Written as DNA, the CDR3 is TGTGCCAGCAGCCAAGTCTATGGGAAACAGGGGAGATTAGAGACCCAGTACTTC. The gene calls are TRBV28 and TRBJ2-5; 7 bases are a match to TRBD1. The CDR3 is 18 amino acids. Germline values: CDR1 MDHEN, CDR2 SYDVKM. J was trimmed by 4 bases and V by 6 bases; bases with no gene match: 20.

The chain carries TRBV10-3 and TRBJ1-5; 9 bases agree with TRBD1. This CDR3 is 18 amino acids long. V lost 0 bases, J lost 1 base, and 7 bases stayed unmatched. From germline, CDR1 is ENHRY and CDR2 SYGVKD. The CDR3 sequence: CAISESRTGAFSNQPQHF. The CDR3 DNA follows: TGTGCCATCAGTGAGTCCCGGACAGGGGCCTTCAGCAATCAGCCCCAGCATTTT.

This chain uses TRBV5-1 with TRBJ1-2; TRBD1 agrees at 7 bases. The junction had 5 bases not matched to a gene; V was cut back by 0 bases and J by 6 bases. Per germline, CDR1 SGHRS and CDR2 YFSETQ. This CDR3 comprises 14 residues. DNA for the CDR3: TGCGCCAGCAGCTTGGCAGGGGGTGAGGATGGCTACACCTTC. Protein sequence: CASSLAGGEDGYTF.

The V gene is TRBV14, the J gene TRBJ1-1; D perhaps matches TRBD1 (5 bases). This CDR3 has 14 amino acids. The V gene's germline CDR1 is SGHDN and CDR2 FVKESK. Trimming removed 4 bases at V and 5 bases at J, with 14 bases between. The CDR3 coding sequence is TGTGCCAGCAGCCCCGCCCAGGGAGGAACTGAAGCTTTCTTT. It is translated as CASSPAQGGTEAFF.